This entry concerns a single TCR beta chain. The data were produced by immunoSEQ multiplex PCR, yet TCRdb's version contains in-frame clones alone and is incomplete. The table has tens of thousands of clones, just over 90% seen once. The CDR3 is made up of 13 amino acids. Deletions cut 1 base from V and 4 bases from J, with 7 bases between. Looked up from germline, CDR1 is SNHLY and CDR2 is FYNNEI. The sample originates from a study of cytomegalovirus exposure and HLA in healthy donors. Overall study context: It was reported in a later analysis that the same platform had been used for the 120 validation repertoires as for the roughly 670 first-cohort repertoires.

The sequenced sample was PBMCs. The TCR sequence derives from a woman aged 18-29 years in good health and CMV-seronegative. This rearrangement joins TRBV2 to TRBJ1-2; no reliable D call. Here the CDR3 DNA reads TGTGCCAGCAGTGAAGATCATTCCTATGGCTACACCTTC. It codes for CASSEDHSYGYTF. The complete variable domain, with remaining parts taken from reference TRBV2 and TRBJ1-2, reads EPEVTQTPSHQVTQMGQEVILRCVPISNHLYFYWYRQILGQKVEFLVSFYNNEISEKSEIFDDQFSVERPDGSNFTLKIRSTKLEDSAMYFCASSEDHSYGYTFGSGTRLTVV.